The sequence of this TCR beta chain was determined in a study of blood T cell repertoires in COVID-19. Study details: Samples of COVID-19 (acute and convalescent) were obtained from the United States, Italy and Spain. PBMCs, B-cell-depleted T cells, or T cells were the source of the cDNA or gDNA that made up the material.

Per the study methods: Amplification of reference gene primers was used by the study to estimate nucleated cell counts. Sequencing used immunoSEQ multiplex PCR; TCRdb keeps in-frame clones, though not all of them. V and J calls and clone size are given by that table; D and trimming were obtained from the DNA. The sample carries 150,000 to 200,000 clones, roughly 90% recorded once. Germline CDR1 reads SNHLY; CDR2 reads FYNNEI. With 8 bases removed from V and 0 bases from J, the gap between germline ends came to 11 bases. This CDR3 is 14 amino acids long. V is TRBV2 and J is TRBJ1-5; D may be TRBD1 (6 bases). The sequenced sample consisted of peripheral blood. This TCR derives from a man in his sixties with acute or convalescent COVID-19. CDR3 loop: CASGGRDSNQPQHF. For the CDR3, the DNA is TGTGCCAGCGGGGGCAGGGATAGCAATCAGCCCCAGCATTTT.